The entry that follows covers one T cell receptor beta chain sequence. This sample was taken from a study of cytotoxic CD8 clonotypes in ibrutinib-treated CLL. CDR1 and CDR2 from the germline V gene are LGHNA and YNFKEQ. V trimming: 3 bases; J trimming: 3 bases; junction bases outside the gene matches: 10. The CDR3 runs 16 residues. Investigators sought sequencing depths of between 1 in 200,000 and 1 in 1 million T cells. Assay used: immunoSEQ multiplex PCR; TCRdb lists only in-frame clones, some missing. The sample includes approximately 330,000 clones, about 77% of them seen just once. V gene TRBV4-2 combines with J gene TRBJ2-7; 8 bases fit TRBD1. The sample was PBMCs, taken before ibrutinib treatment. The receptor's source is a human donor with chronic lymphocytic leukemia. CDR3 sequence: CASSHHTAGGIYEQYF. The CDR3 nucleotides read TGTGCCAGCAGCCATCATACGGCAGGGGGCATCTACGAGCAGTACTTC.